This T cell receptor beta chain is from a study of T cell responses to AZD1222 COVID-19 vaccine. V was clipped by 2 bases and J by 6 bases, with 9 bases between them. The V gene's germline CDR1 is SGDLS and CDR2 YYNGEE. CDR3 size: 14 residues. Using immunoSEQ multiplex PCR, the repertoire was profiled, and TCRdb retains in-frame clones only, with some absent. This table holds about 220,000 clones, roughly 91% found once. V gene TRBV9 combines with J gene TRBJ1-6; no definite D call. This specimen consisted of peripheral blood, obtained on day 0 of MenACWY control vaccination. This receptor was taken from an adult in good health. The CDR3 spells CASSVTVGNSPLHF. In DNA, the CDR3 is TGTGCCAGCAGCGTCACCGTAGGTAATTCACCCCTCCACTTT.